This record concerns one T cell receptor beta chain sequence. One base away lies a much larger clone, so this may be a sequencing read error. The same CDR3 is also encoded by other DNA sequences in this sample. The data stem from a study of blood T cell repertoires in COVID-19. The ends lost 1 base at V and 5 bases at J; junction bases unmatched: 1. The CDR3 is 13 residues long. Per the germline V gene, CDR1 is SGHTA and CDR2 is FQGNSA. In the source study's methods: Reference gene primers were amplified, and this amplification served to estimate nucleated cell counts. Method: immunoSEQ multiplex PCR; TCRdb's copy keeps in-frame clones and lacks some. From that table come the V and J calls and clone size; the DNA was used to work out D and trimming. The repertoire holds over 75,000 clones, with roughly 83% as singletons.

This clonotype was sampled from a human donor in a cohort sampled during active COVID-19. V is TRBV7-2 and J is TRBJ2-5; TRBD1 matches at 7 bases. Specimen: peripheral blood. The CDR3 loop is CASSLEQGETQYF. The CDR3 DNA follows: TGTGCCAGCAGCTTAGAACAGGGGGAGACCCAGTACTTC.